This T cell receptor beta chain was identified during a study of tumor-infiltrating lymphocytes in primary liver carcinoma. For each extraction, RNA and DNA were obtained together from approximately 20-30 mg of unsorted bulk tissue. Surgical resection treated primary liver carcinoma in the patients. In germline, CDR1 is SGHAT, CDR2 FQDESV (reference sequence). Trimming removed 4 bases at V and 2 bases at J, with 15 bases between. The CDR3 runs 15 residues. With a constant-region primer, TCR beta cDNA was made from 500 ng of total RNA. Nested multiplex PCR, run for three rounds with slightly modified ARM-PCR, yielded TCR beta libraries. In the first two PCR rounds, TRBV1-TRBV30 forward primers were paired with a C-beta reverse primer, and each round lasted approximately 10 cycles. TCRdb re-analysed the multiplex PCR reads in MiXCR, keeping a single row per CDR3 protein. Of fewer than 150,000 distinct CDR3 sequences in the sample, 55% to 75% were seen once.

In this sample, this clonotype turned up once. The sequence came from a woman aged 55-70 years with primary liver carcinoma and hepatitis B virus infection. The chain joins TRBV11-1 to TRBJ2-7; TRBD1 or TRBD2 may be the D gene (5 bases each). Sequencing was carried out using liver tumor tissue from sampling region 1. Subset indicated: tumor region T1, superior pole. The DNA for the CDR3 is TGTGCCAGCAGCTGGGACGGGACGAGTACCTACGAGCAGTACTTC. Translating gives CASSWDGTSTYEQYF. Drawing the rest from reference TRBV11-1 and TRBJ2-7, the complete variable domain is EAEVAQSPRYKITEKSQAVAFWCDPISGHATLYWYRQILGQGPELLVQFQDESVVDDSQLPKDRFSAERLKGVDSTLKIQPAELGDSAMYLCASSWDGTSTYEQYFGPGTRLTVT.